This entry lists 6 T cell receptor beta chains sequenced from one sample in a study of cytomegalovirus exposure and HLA in healthy donors. Clones were read by immunoSEQ multiplex PCR, and TCRdb kept only the in-frame ones, dropping some. Altogether 70,000 or so clones are present, 94% being singletons, with the ten largest covering under 2%. Sample: PBMCs. The receptors were gathered from a woman aged 18-30 years in good health and CMV-seropositive.

The rearrangement links TRBV27 to TRBJ2-3; D is undetermined. V lost 5 bases to trimming and J lost 0 bases, with 12 bases between them. Germline CDR1 reads MNHEY; CDR2 reads SMNVEV (reference sequence). There are 15 residues in the CDR3. CDR3 region: CASSTVATSTDTQYF. CDR3 coding DNA: TGTGCCAGCAGTACGGTTGCCACTAGCACAGATACGCAGTATTTT.

This chain connects TRBV5-1 to TRBJ2-1, with D unresolved. Germline loops: CDR1 SGHRS, CDR2 YFSETQ. The CDR3 runs 16 residues. Trimming cost V 4 bases and J 7 bases, with 21 bases left between them. This CDR3 is CASSPSSKSGLNEQFF. The CDR3 bases are TGCGCCAGCAGCCCCTCCTCGAAGTCAGGTCTGAATGAGCAGTTCTTC.

The DNA of the CDR3 is TGTGCCACCAGCAAGAGACAGGGCGGCGAGCAGTACTTC. This sequence encodes CATSKRQGGEQYF. The rearrangement links TRBV15 to TRBJ2-7; the match to TRBD1 covers 7 bases. The ends lost 4 bases at V and 6 bases at J; junction bases unmatched: 6. The germline V gene has CDR1 LNHNV and CDR2 YYDKDF (reference sequence). The CDR3 covers 13 residues. Using reference TRBV15 and TRBJ2-7 for the parts outside the CDR3, the full variable domain is DAMVIQNPRYQVTQFGKPVTLSCSQTLNHNVMYWYQQKSSQAPKLLFHYYDKDFNNEADTPDNFQSRRPNTSFCFLDIRSPGLGDTAMYLCATSKRQGGEQYFGPGTRLTVT.

The rearrangement uses TRBV9 and TRBJ1-1; D remains unclear. V shed 4 bases and J shed 6 bases, with 10 bases lying between them. This CDR3 spans 12 amino acids. From germline, CDR1 is SGDLS and CDR2 YYNGEE. The CDR3 protein is CASSQNGPEAFF. CDR3 DNA: TGTGCCAGCAGCCAGAATGGGCCTGAAGCTTTCTTT.

The gene calls are TRBV27 and TRBJ2-3; TRBD2 matches 14 bases. The V segment lost 2 bases and the J segment 5 bases; nucleotides outside the gene matches: 6. Germline CDR1 is MNHEY and CDR2 is SMNVEV (reference sequence). The CDR3 spans 17 residues. CDR3 sequence: CASSLLTSGGAKDTQYF. The CDR3 region has the DNA TGTGCCAGCAGTTTACTGACTAGCGGGGGGGCCAAAGATACGCAGTATTTT.

V is TRBV18 and J is TRBJ1-4; possible D gene TRBD1, 5 bases. CDR3 length: 15 amino acids. V gave up 5 bases and J gave up 2 bases, with 12 bases separating them. Germline V lookup: CDR1 KGHSH, CDR2 LQKENI. CDR3 residues: CASSTQGATNEKLFF. For the CDR3, the DNA is TGTGCCAGCTCAACTCAGGGCGCCACTAATGAAAAACTGTTTTTT. The variable domain in full, completed from reference TRBV18 and TRBJ1-4, reads NAGVMQNPRHLVRRRGQEARLRCSPMKGHSHVYWYRQLPEEGLKFMVYLQKENIIDESGMPKERFSAEFPKEGPSILRIQQVVRGDSAAYFCASSTQGATNEKLFFGSGTQLSVL.